Listed below are T cell receptor beta chains from one sample, sequenced in a study of T-cell reconstitution after alpha-beta-depleted transplantation in children. TCRdb processed the PCR reads anew with MiXCR; each CDR3 protein has one entry. The sample lists roughly 500,000 distinct CDR3 sequences; around 12% were seen once. The specimen comprised PBMCs from the stem cell graft donor, sampled from the stem cell graft. Receptors were obtained from a human donor who donated a stem cell graft to a child with combined immunodeficiency. CDR3s include the opening cysteine and the closing phenylalanine or tryptophan. The order of the fields is J gene, V gene, CDR3 protein.

>TRBJ1-5|TRBV5-1
CASSLGGDSNQPQHF
>TRBJ1-6|TRBV4-2
CASSQDALSNSPLHF
>TRBJ2-1|TRBV28
CASRPRTGHRAYNEQFF
>TRBJ1-1|TRBV4-1
CASSQDSGGLTEAFF
>TRBJ2-7|TRBV7-2
CASSLGIEGSYEQYF
>TRBJ2-5|TRBV5-1
CASSTGTGDGETQYF
>TRBJ2-3|TRBV7-3
CASSLKGTGGMNTQYF
>TRBJ2-7|TRBV29-1
CSVDGRGLDEQYF
>TRBJ2-5|TRBV5-1
CASSPGFTAETQYF
>TRBJ1-2|TRBV24-1
CATSERRDWVYGYTF
>TRBJ2-1|TRBV12-5
CASGWDEQEAYYNEQFF
>TRBJ1-2|TRBV12-3/TRBV12-4
CASSLQGGAGGYTF
>TRBJ1-2|TRBV12-3/TRBV12-4
CASSFEYTYYGYTF
>TRBJ1-2|TRBV29-1
CSVGGQNYGYTF
>TRBJ2-2|TRBV9
CASSVVGSPNTGELFF
>TRBJ2-1|TRBV7-6
CASSGGRSEQFF
>TRBJ2-3|TRBV20-1
CSAIPPSAGASTDTQYF
>TRBJ2-3|TRBV29-1
CSVESTDTQYF
>TRBJ2-6|TRBV3-1
CASSQRFGSHSGANVLTF
>TRBJ2-3|TRBV20-1
CSARDPLAGGYPLTDTQYF
>TRBJ2-3|TRBV10-3
CAIRGVYGTDTQYF
>TRBJ1-2|TRBV16
CASSGGEFYGYTF
>TRBJ2-3|TRBV24-1
CATSDPRLAGTDTQYF
>TRBJ2-1|TRBV24-1
CATSDRTGGINEQFF
>TRBJ1-4|TRBV4-3
CASSQEDRGYEKLFF
>TRBJ2-7|TRBV12-3/TRBV12-4
CASCMGGVIEQYF
>TRBJ2-5|TRBV21-1
CASSKDCGAVFFQETQYF
>TRBJ2-1|TRBV12-3/TRBV12-4
CASSALGGRAGNEQFF
>TRBJ2-5|TRBV6-2/TRBV6-3
CASSRHRQETQYF
>TRBJ2-3|TRBV20-1
CSASNPSVSGTDTQYF
>TRBJ2-3|TRBV7-2
CASSLEALGAQYF
>TRBJ1-1|TRBV19
CASSPTKGLRETEAFF
>TRBJ2-2|TRBV12-5
CASGLQQGPNTGELFF
>TRBJ2-7|TRBV20-1
CSARDSIAGVYEQYF
>TRBJ2-5|TRBV4-3
CASSQDTSFQETQYF
>TRBJ2-1|TRBV27
CASSLASGEIYNEQFF
>TRBJ2-3|TRBV3-1
CASSRKGGDTQYF
>TRBJ2-7|TRBV12-3/TRBV12-4
CASSALGDIPYEQYF
>TRBJ2-1|TRBV11-3
CASGPRAGIENEQFF
>TRBJ1-2|TRBV12-3/TRBV12-4
CASRTGTGNLNYGYTF
>TRBJ2-5|TRBV11-1
CASSPGGGTSRETQYF
>TRBJ2-7|TRBV7-3
CASSPRPGGEQYF
>TRBJ2-2|TRBV6-5
CASSPRLAGGGGELFF
>TRBJ2-1|TRBV10-3
CAISPLAGGPEEQFF
>TRBJ1-1|TRBV5-1
CASSFDSNTEAFF
>TRBJ2-3|TRBV7-9
CASSPQPSVSYTDTQYF
>TRBJ1-1|TRBV18
CASSPQDRLLLEAFF
>TRBJ1-1|TRBV5-1
CASSAGRLGEAFF
>TRBJ2-1|TRBV6-5
CASSYGRGEQFF
>TRBJ2-1|TRBV6-1
CASRGRPGYNEQFF
>TRBJ2-7|TRBV28
CASSLWASGSFSYEQYF